This T cell receptor beta chain was recovered during a study of cytomegalovirus exposure and HLA in healthy donors. Primers for the PCR totalled 60 Vbeta and 13 Jbeta. Method: immunoSEQ multiplex PCR; TCRdb's copy keeps in-frame clones and lacks some. This table has around 110,000 clones, about 70% appearing once. This clone was counted only a few times. Within the sample, other DNA sequences also encode this same CDR3. The CDR3 is made up of 11 amino acids. V shed 2 bases and J shed 3 bases, with 4 bases lying between them. Germline CDR1 reads GTSNPN; CDR2 reads SVGIG (reference sequence). The receptor comes from a boy younger than 18 in good health and CMV-seronegative. Input material: PBMCs. The V gene is TRBV30, the J gene TRBJ1-1; D is unresolved. For the CDR3, the DNA is TGTGCCTGGAGTCGGGACACTGAAGCTTTCTTT. As protein: CAWSRDTEAFF.